Shown below are 21 T cell receptor beta chains from a single sample sequenced in a study of post-analysis software for immune sequencing data. General study points: In patients, TRBV5-6, TRBV5-1 and TRBV20-1 belonged to five or six TRBV segments found more frequently than in controls.

Libraries were made from TCR beta cDNA, and they carried unique molecular identifiers. TCRdb fed the PCR reads into MiXCR, producing one record per CDR3 protein. Of approximately 730,000 distinct CDR3 sequences listed, 25% to 30% are singletons. Antigens of these TCRs are unknown. The sequencing input was blood. Every receptor here comes from a girl aged 5 to 17 with multiple sclerosis.

V and J are TRBV7-2 and TRBJ1-4; the D is unclear. CDR3 length: 16 amino acids. Trimming cost V 1 base and J 0 bases, with 9 bases left between them. CDR1 SGHTA and CDR2 FQGNSA come from the germline V gene. The CDR3 region is CASSLGQTATNEKLFF. The CDR3 coding sequence is TGTGCCAGCAGCTTAGGGCAGACTGCAACTAATGAAAAACTGTTTTTT.

The chain has TRBV10-3 and TRBJ2-3; D is possibly TRBD1 (5 bases). CDR1 is ENHRY, CDR2 SYGVKD, per germline. Trimming cost V 3 bases and J 5 bases, with 12 bases left between them. The CDR3 covers 14 residues. CDR3 residues: CAISEEGVEDTQYF. CDR3 DNA: TGTGCCATCAGTGAAGAAGGGGTCGAAGATACGCAGTATTTT.

This clonotype was seen a few times. J is TRBJ2-5 and V is TRBV27; D is unclear. Germline V gives CDR1 MNHEY, CDR2 SMNVEV (reference sequence). Between the trimmed V and J ends, which lost 2 bases and 1 base, there was a span of 11 bases. The CDR3 spans 15 residues. The CDR3 loop is CASSLKNRPQETQYF. The CDR3 region has the DNA TGTGCCAGCAGTTTAAAGAACAGACCCCAAGAGACCCAGTACTTC.

The V call is TRBV20-1, the J call TRBJ1-2; 9 bases are shared with TRBD1. This CDR3 contains 14 residues. CDR1 and CDR2 (germline): DFQATT, SNEGSKA (reference sequence). V lost 6 bases and J lost 5; bases outside the gene matches: 10. CDR3 protein: CSAYTDRGLYGYTF. CDR3 sequence (DNA): TGCAGTGCCTACACGGACAGGGGCCTTTATGGCTACACCTTC.

This chain connects TRBV12-3 or TRBV12-4 to TRBJ2-3, with D unclear. The CDR3 is 15 residues long. V was clipped by 6 bases and J by 4 bases, with 17 bases between them. The CDR3, as DNA: TGTGCCAGCAGGCCAGCGAGAGTAAGCGCAGATACGCAGTATTTT. Its translation: CASRPARVSADTQYF.

This clonotype was counted only a few times. The chain employs TRBV5-1 and TRBJ1-4, with a weak D call TRBD1 (5 bases). Trimming left V 1 base short and J 4 bases short, with 8 bases between. This CDR3 contains 14 residues. CDR1 is SGHRS, CDR2 YFSETQ, per germline. The CDR3 DNA follows: TGCGCCAGCAGCTTGAGGGGCCTTAATGAAAAACTGTTTTTT. Translated, it gives CASSLRGLNEKLFF.

The CDR3: CASIRDRFNEQFF. DNA of the CDR3: TGTGCCAGCATTCGGGACAGATTCAATGAGCAGTTCTTC. This chain uses TRBV6-1 with TRBJ2-1; 7 bases are shared with TRBD1. V shed 7 bases, J shed 6 bases, and the junction held 6 bases outside the gene matches. CDR3 size: 13 residues. Per germline, CDR1 MNHNS and CDR2 SASEGT.

The V and J genes are TRBV30 and TRBJ2-1; 13 bases are shared with TRBD2. The V gene end was trimmed by 0 bases and the J gene end by 4 bases; junction bases not matched to a gene: 6. This CDR3 has 17 residues. In germline, CDR1 is GTSNPN, CDR2 SVGIG (reference sequence). Written as DNA, the CDR3 is TGTGCCTGGAGTGTACGGACTAGCGGGAGCGCTTACAATGAGCAGTTCTTC. Protein sequence: CAWSVRTSGSAYNEQFF.

A few counts support this clonotype. The rearrangement joins TRBV20-1 to TRBJ2-3; no definite D call. CDR3 length equals 14 residues. Germline values: CDR1 DFQATT, CDR2 SNEGSKA (reference sequence). Trimming removed 3 bases at V and 4 bases at J, with 14 bases between. CDR3: CSASLVARADTQYF. DNA of the CDR3: TGCAGTGCTAGTTTGGTCGCAAGAGCAGATACGCAGTATTTT.

The rearrangement uses TRBV20-1 and TRBJ2-5, with 9 nucleotides matching TRBD1. The trim removed 2 bases at V and 6 bases at J, leaving 7 bases unmatched. Germline CDR1 reads DFQATT; CDR2 reads SNEGSKA (reference sequence). This CDR3 spans 14 amino acids. Written as DNA, the CDR3 is TGCAGTGCTAGAATAACAGGGGGCAAGAAGACCCAGTACTTC. Its protein product is CSARITGGKKTQYF.

A single count supports this clonotype. The V gene is TRBV5-6, the J gene TRBJ2-4, with TRBD1 as a possible D gene (8 bases). Germline CDR1 and CDR2: SGHDT and YYEEEE. The CDR3 totals 16 residues. Trimming cost V 4 bases and J 7 bases, with 21 bases left between them. The chain's CDR3 is CASSPAGRTGQNIQYF. The CDR3 DNA reads as TGTGCCAGCAGCCCGGCCGGGAGGACAGGGCAGAACATTCAGTACTTC.

The table lists this clonotype with a few counts. V gene TRBV27 combines with J gene TRBJ2-1; 9 bases line up with TRBD2. CDR3 length: 15 residues. Losses at the gene ends were 5 bases for V and 7 bases for J; bases not matched to a gene: 9. The germline V gene has CDR1 MNHEY and CDR2 SMNVEV (reference sequence). The CDR3 region is CASSRRGGDRNEQFF. The CDR3 DNA sequence: TGTGCCAGCAGTAGGCGGGGGGGAGACAGAAATGAGCAGTTCTTC.

The chain has TRBV7-2 and TRBJ2-3; 11 nucleotides line up with TRBD2. V lost 2 bases, J lost 6 bases, and 10 bases stayed unmatched. This CDR3 has 17 residues. Germline loops: CDR1 SGHTA, CDR2 FQGNSA. The CDR3: CASSLLGLAGPSDTQYF. CDR3 DNA sequence: TGTGCCAGCAGCTTACTCGGACTAGCGGGCCCCAGTGATACGCAGTATTTT.

The chain employs TRBV4-1 and TRBJ2-5; D unresolved. Matching the DNA end better, TRBJ2-7 makes the J call doubtful. CDR3 size: 15 residues. Looked up from germline, CDR1 is MGHRA and CDR2 is YSYEKL. The CDR3 DNA reads as TGCGCCAGCAGCCAAGTTTTCGGGCAGGTTTTCGAGCAGTACTTC. Its translation: CASSQVFGQVFEQYF.

This clonotype occurred a few times. V usage is TRBV28 and J usage is TRBJ2-7; no clear D gene. Between the trimmed V and J ends, which lost 1 base and 7 bases, there was a span of 14 bases. The CDR3 covers 14 residues. CDR1 and CDR2 from the germline V gene are MDHEN and SYDVKM. The CDR3 sequence is CASSLSSKLREQYF. CDR3 coding DNA: TGTGCCAGCAGTTTATCATCAAAGTTGAGGGAGCAGTACTTC.

This clonotype was observed a few times. The chain recombines TRBV20-1 with TRBJ2-7; D might be TRBD2 (6 bases). V lost 0 bases and J lost 9, with 15 bases in between. In germline, CDR1 is DFQATT, CDR2 SNEGSKA (reference sequence). CDR3 length equals 13 residues. The CDR3 nucleotides are TGCAGTGCTAGAGATTTATGGAGGGGATGGCAGTACTTC. Translated, it gives CSARDLWRGWQYF.

Of note for this clonotype: The junction differs from germline at one of its ends, possibly a read error. V and J are TRBV5-1 and TRBJ1-5; D may be TRBD1 (6 bases). This CDR3 has 17 residues. From germline, CDR1 is SGHRS and CDR2 YFSETQ. The CDR3 nucleotides read TGTGCCAGCAGCCCCGGACAGCTCGCCGGAAGCAATCAGCCCCAGCATTTT. As protein: CASSPGQLAGSNQPQHF.

This clonotype was seen more than once but under ten times. This chain joins TRBV7-8 and TRBJ1-4; 7 bases agree with TRBD1. Germline V gene sequence: CDR1 SGHVS, CDR2 FQNEAQ. With V trimmed by 0 bases and J by 7 bases, 5 bases remained unmatched. There are 15 residues in the CDR3. CDR3 nucleotides: TGTGCCAGCAGCTTAGCTACAGGGGACGTTGAAAAACTGTTTTTT. This gives the protein CASSLATGDVEKLFF.

The chain links TRBV7-2 to TRBJ1-4, with D perhaps TRBD1 (6 bases). The V end lost 6 bases, the J end lost 4 bases, and 15 bases lay between the germline ends. The CDR3 extends over 15 amino acids. Germline V CDR1 and CDR2: SGHTA, FQGNSA. In DNA form, the CDR3 reads TGTGCCAGCAGGCATACAGGGAAAGTTAATGAAAAACTGTTTTTT. This encodes CASRHTGKVNEKLFF.

This clonotype was counted only a few times. The chain couples TRBV6-2 or TRBV6-3 to TRBJ1-5; 10 bases agree with TRBD1. The CDR3 has 15 residues. Losses at the gene ends were 6 bases for V and 2 bases for J; bases not matched to a gene: 4. Germline CDR1 is MNHEY and CDR2 is SVGEGT. Written as DNA, the CDR3 is TGTGCCAGCAGGCTCGGGACAGGGGGCAATCAGCCCCAGCATTTT. Translation: CASRLGTGGNQPQHF.

V gene TRBV15 combines with J gene TRBJ2-7; D tentatively fits TRBD1 or TRBD2 (5 bases each). The closer fit of TRBJ2-4 to the DNA end suggests the J call may be wrong. Germline assignment: CDR1 LNHNV and CDR2 YYDKDF (reference sequence). The CDR3 loop spans 15 amino acids. The CDR3 sequence: CATSRDGTLSPIQYF. In nucleotides, the CDR3 is TGTGCCACCAGCAGAGATGGGACCTTAAGCCCCATTCAGTACTTC.